Listed here are 3 T cell receptor beta chains from one sample, sequenced in a study of shared clonotypes between healthy human individuals. Clones were sequenced by immunoSEQ multiplex PCR, and TCRdb holds only the in-frame ones, with some missing. Here the sample spans some 1.5 million clones, 98% being singletons. Input material: naive CD4+ T cells sorted from blood. Subset indicated: CD45RA+ positively selected. Every receptor here comes from a man between 25 and 39 years old in good health.

The chain combines TRBV9 with TRBJ2-5, with TRBD2 identical over 9 bases. Germline V gives CDR1 SGDLS, CDR2 YYNGEE. V dropped 3 bases and J dropped 6; count of bases not matched to a gene: 15. The CDR3 has 17 residues. Here the CDR3 reads CASSDRPIAGAYKTQYF. CDR3 sequence (DNA): TGTGCCAGCAGCGACAGACCGATAGCGGGAGCTTACAAGACCCAGTACTTC.

The CDR3, as DNA: TGTGCCAGCAGCTTACGGACCGGGGAGCTGTTTTTT. Translated, it gives CASSLRTGELFF. The chain employs TRBV11-1 and TRBJ2-2; D is ambiguous. V was shortened by 2 bases and J by 5 bases, with 3 bases between the two germline ends. The CDR3 totals 12 residues. In germline, CDR1 is SGHAT, CDR2 FQDESV (reference sequence). Supplemented by reference TRBV11-1 and TRBJ2-2, the full variable domain reads EAEVAQSPRYKITEKSQAVAFWCDPISGHATLYWYRQILGQGPELLVQFQDESVVDDSQLPKDRFSAERLKGVDSTLKIQPAELGDSAMYLCASSLRTGELFFGEGSRLTVL.

This sequence joins TRBV30 and TRBJ1-4; 8 bases fit TRBD1. Trimming cost V 7 bases and J 8 bases; bases outside gene matches: 9. CDR3 length: 13 amino acids. Germline loops: CDR1 GTSNPN, CDR2 SVGIG (reference sequence). CDR3 in amino acids: CASHRDRFEKLFF. CDR3 coding DNA: TGTGCCTCCCACCGGGACAGGTTCGAAAAACTGTTTTTT.